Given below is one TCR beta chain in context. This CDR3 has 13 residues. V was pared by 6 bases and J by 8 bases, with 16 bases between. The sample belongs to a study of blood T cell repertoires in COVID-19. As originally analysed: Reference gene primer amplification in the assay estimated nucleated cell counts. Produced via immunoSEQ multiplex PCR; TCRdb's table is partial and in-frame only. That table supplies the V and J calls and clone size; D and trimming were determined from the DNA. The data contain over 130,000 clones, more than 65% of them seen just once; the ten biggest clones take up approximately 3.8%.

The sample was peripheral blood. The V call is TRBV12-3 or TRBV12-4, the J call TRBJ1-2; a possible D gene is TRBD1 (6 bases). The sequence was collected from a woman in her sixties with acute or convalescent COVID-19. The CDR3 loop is CASSHREARGYTF. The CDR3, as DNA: TGTGCCAGCAGCCACAGGGAAGCGAGAGGCTACACCTTC.